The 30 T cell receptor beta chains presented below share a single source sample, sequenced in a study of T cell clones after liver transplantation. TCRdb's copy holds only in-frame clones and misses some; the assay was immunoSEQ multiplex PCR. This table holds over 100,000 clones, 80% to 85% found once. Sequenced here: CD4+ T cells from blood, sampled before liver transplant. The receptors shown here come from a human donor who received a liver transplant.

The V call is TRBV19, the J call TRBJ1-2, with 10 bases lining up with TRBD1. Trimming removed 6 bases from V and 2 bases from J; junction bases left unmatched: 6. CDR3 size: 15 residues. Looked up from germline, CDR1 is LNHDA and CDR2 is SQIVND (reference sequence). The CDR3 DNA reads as TGTGCCAGTAGAATAAGACAGGGGGCGAACTATGGCTACACCTTC. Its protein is CASRIRQGANYGYTF.

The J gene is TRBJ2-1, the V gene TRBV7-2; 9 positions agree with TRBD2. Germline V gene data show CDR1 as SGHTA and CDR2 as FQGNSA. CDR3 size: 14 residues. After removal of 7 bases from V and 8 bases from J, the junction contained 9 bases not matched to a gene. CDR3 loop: CASTLGTSIDEQFF. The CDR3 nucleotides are TGTGCCAGCACCCTGGGGACTAGCATCGATGAGCAGTTCTTC.

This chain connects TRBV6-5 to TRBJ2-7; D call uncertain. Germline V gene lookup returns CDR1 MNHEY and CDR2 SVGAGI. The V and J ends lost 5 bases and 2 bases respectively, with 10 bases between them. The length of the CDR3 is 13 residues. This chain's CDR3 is CASSDDPTYEQYF. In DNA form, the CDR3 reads TGTGCCAGCAGTGACGACCCGACCTACGAGCAGTACTTC.

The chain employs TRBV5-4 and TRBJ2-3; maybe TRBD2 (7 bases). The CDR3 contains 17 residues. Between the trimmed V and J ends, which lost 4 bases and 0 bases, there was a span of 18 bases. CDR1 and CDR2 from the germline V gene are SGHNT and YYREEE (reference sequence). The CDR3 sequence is CASSPPVGGLSTDTQYF. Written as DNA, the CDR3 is TGTGCCAGCAGCCCTCCTGTGGGGGGGCTTAGCACAGATACGCAGTATTTT.

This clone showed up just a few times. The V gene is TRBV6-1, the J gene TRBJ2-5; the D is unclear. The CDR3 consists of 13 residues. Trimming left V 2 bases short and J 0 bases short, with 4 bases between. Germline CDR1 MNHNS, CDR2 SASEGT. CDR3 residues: CASSENYQETQYF. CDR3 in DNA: TGTGCCAGCAGTGAAAACTACCAAGAGACCCAGTACTTC.

The CDR3 region has the DNA TGTGCCAGCAGCTCACTAGCGGTACACACCGGGGAGCTGTTTTTT. Protein product: CASSSLAVHTGELFF. V and J are TRBV5-4 and TRBJ2-2, with 8 bases aligning to TRBD2. Germline CDR1 SGHNT, CDR2 YYREEE (reference sequence). This CDR3 contains 15 residues. V shed 3 bases, J shed 3 bases, and the junction held 4 bases outside the gene matches.

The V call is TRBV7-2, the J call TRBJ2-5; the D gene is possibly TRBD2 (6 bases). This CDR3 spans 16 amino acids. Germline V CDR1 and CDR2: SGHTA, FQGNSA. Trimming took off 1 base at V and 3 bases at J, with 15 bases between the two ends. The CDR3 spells CASSLGGGLDEETQYF. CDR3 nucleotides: TGTGCCAGCAGCTTAGGCGGAGGGCTGGACGAAGAGACCCAGTACTTC.

As DNA, the CDR3 is TGTGCCAGCAGCTTAGGACAGGGTAATAGCGGTGGCTACACCTTC. Its protein is CASSLGQGNSGGYTF. The chain links TRBV7-9 to TRBJ1-2; 7 positions match TRBD1. V lost 1 base, J lost 7 bases, and 9 bases stayed unmatched. The CDR3 length is 15 residues. Looked up from germline, CDR1 is SEHNR and CDR2 is FQNEAQ (reference sequence).

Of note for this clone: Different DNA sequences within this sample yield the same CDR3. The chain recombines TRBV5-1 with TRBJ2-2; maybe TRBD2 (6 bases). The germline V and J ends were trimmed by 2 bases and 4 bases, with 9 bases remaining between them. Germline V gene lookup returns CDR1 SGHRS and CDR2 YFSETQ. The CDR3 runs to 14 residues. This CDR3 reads CASSFSGGTGELFF. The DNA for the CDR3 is TGCGCCAGCAGCTTTAGCGGAGGCACCGGGGAGCTGTTTTTT. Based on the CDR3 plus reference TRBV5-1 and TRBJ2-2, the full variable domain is KAGVTQTPRYLIKTRGQQVTLSCSPISGHRSVSWYQQTPGQGLQFLFEYFSETQRNKGNFPGRFSGRQFSNSRSEMNVSTLELGDSALYLCASSFSGGTGELFFGEGSRLTVL.

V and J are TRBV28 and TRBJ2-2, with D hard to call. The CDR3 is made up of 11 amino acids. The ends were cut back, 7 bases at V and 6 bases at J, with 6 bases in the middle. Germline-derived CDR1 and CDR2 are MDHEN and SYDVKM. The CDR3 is CASTGPGELFF. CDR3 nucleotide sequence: TGTGCCAGCACGGGCCCCGGGGAGCTGTTTTTT.

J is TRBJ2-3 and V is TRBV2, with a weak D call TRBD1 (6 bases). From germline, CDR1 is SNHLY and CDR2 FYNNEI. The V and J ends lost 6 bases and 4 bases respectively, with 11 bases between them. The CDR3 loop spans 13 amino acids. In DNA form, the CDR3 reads TGTGCCAGCAGCGACCGACAGGCAGATACGCAGTATTTT. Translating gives CASSDRQADTQYF. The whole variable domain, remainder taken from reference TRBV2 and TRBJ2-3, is EPEVTQTPSHQVTQMGQEVILRCVPISNHLYFYWYRQILGQKVEFLVSFYNNEISEKSEIFDDQFSVERPDGSNFTLKIRSTKLEDSAMYFCASSDRQADTQYFGPGTRLTVL.

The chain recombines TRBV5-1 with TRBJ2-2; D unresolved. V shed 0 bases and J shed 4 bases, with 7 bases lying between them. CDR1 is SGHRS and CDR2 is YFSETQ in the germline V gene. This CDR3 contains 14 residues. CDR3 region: CASSLAVSTGELFF. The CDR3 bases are TGCGCCAGCAGCTTGGCAGTTAGCACCGGGGAGCTGTTTTTT. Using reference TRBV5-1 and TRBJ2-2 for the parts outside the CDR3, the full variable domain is KAGVTQTPRYLIKTRGQQVTLSCSPISGHRSVSWYQQTPGQGLQFLFEYFSETQRNKGNFPGRFSGRQFSNSRSEMNVSTLELGDSALYLCASSLAVSTGELFFGEGSRLTVL.

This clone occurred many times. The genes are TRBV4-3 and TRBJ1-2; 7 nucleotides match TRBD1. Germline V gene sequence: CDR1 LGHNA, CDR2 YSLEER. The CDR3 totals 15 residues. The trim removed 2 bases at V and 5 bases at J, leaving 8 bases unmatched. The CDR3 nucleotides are TGCGCCAGCAGCCAATCGACAGGGATGGGGTATGGCTACACCTTC. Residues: CASSQSTGMGYGYTF.

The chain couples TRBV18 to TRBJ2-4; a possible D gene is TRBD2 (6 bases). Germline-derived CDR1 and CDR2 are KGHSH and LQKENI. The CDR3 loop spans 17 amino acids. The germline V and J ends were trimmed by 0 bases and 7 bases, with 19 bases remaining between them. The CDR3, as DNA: TGTGCCAGCTCACCACCGGTCGGTAGGGAGGCCGTCAACATTCAGTACTTC. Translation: CASSPPVGREAVNIQYF.

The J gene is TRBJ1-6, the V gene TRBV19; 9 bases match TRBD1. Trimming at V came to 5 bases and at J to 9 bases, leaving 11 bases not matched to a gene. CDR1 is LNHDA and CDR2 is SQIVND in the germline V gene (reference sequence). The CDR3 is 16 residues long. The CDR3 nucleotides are TGTGCCAGTAGTCCCCTCGGGACAGGGTGGGGTTCACCCCTCCACTTT. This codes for CASSPLGTGWGSPLHF.

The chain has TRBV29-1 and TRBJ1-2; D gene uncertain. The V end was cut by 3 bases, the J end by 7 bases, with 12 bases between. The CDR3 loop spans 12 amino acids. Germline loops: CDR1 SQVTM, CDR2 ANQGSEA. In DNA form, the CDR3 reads TGCAGCGTTGAGCTGGCTAGAGCTGGCTACACCTTC. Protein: CSVELARAGYTF.

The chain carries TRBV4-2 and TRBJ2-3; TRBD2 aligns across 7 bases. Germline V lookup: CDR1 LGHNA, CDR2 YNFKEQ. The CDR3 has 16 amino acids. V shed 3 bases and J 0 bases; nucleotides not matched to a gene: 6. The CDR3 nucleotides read TGTGCCAGCAGCCAGTTAGCGGGTCAGAGCACAGATACGCAGTATTTT. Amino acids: CASSQLAGQSTDTQYF.

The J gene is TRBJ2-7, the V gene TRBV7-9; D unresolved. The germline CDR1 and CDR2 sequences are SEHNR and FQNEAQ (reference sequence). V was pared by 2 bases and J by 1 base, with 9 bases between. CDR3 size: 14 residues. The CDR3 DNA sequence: TGTGCCAGCAGCTTATCAGCGCAGTCCTACGAGCAGTACTTC. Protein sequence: CASSLSAQSYEQYF. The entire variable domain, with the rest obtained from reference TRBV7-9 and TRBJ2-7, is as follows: DTGVSQNPRHKITKRGQNVTFRCDPISEHNRLYWYRQTLGQGPEFLTYFQNEAQLEKSRLLSDRFSAERPKGSFSTLEIQRTEQGDSAMYLCASSLSAQSYEQYFGPGTRLTVT.

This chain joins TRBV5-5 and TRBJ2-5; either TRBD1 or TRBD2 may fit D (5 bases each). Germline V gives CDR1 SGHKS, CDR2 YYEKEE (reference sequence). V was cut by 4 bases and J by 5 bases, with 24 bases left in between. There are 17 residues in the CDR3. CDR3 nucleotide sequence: TGTGCCAGCAGCAGATTTGGGGCTGGGACCGTTCCTGAGACCCAGTACTTC. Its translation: CASSRFGAGTVPETQYF.

For the CDR3, the DNA is TGTGCCAGCAGCTTAGCGACGGGGGTGCTGAACACCGGGGAGCTGTTTTTT. Its translation: CASSLATGVLNTGELFF. The rearrangement joins TRBV7-6 to TRBJ2-2; D might be TRBD2 (6 bases). The CDR3 spans 17 residues. The V and J ends lost 0 bases and 1 base respectively, with 12 bases between them. Germline-derived CDR1 and CDR2 are SGHVS and FNYEAQ. Based on the CDR3 plus reference TRBV7-6 and TRBJ2-2, the full variable domain is GAGVSQSPRYKVTKRGQDVALRCDPISGHVSLYWYRQALGQGPEFLTYFNYEAQQDKSGLPNDRFSAERPEGSISTLTIQRTEQRDSAMYRCASSLATGVLNTGELFFGEGSRLTVL.

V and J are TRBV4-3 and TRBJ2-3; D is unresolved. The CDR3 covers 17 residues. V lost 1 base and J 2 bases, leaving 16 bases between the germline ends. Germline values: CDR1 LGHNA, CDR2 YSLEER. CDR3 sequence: CASSQGNVKGPTDTQYF. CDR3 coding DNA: TGCGCCAGCAGCCAAGGAAACGTCAAGGGCCCCACAGATACGCAGTATTTT.

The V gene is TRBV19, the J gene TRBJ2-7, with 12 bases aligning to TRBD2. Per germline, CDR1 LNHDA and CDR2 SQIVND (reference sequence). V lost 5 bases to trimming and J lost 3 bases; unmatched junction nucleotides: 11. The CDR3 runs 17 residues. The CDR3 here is CASSFRSGTSGLYEQYF. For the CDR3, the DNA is TGTGCCAGTAGTTTCCGTTCGGGGACTAGCGGGCTCTACGAGCAGTACTTC.

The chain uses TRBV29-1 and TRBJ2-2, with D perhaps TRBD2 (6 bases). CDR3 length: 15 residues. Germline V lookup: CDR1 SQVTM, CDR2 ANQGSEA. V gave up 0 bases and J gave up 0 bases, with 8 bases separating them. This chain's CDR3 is CSVEDWGANTGELFF. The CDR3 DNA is TGCAGCGTTGAAGATTGGGGGGCGAACACCGGGGAGCTGTTTTTT.

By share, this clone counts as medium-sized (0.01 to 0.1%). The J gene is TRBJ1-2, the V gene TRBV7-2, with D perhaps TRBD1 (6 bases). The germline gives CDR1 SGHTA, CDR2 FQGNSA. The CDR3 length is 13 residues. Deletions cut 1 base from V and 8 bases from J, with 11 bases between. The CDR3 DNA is TGTGCCAGCAGCTTAGGGGGGCAGGGAGGCTACACCTTC. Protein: CASSLGGQGGYTF.

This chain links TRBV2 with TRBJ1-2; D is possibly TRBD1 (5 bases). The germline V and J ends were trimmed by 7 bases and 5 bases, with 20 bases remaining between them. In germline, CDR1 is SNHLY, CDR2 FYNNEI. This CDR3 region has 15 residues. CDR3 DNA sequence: TGTGCCAGCACCCAGCAGTGGCAGGGACTATATGGCTACACCTTC. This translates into CASTQQWQGLYGYTF.

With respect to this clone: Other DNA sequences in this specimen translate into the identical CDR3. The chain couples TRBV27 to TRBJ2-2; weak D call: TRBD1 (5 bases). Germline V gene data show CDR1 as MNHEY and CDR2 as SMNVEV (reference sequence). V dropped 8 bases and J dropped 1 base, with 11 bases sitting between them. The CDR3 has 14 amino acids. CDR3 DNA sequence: TGTGCCAGCGGGCACAGGTGGAACACCGGGGAGCTGTTTTTT. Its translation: CASGHRWNTGELFF.

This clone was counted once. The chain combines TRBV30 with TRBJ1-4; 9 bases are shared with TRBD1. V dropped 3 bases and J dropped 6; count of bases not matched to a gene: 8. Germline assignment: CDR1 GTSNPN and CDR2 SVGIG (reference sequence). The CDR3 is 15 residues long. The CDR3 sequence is CAWREARDRDEKLFF. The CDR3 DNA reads TGTGCCTGGAGAGAGGCCCGGGACAGGGATGAAAAACTGTTTTTT.

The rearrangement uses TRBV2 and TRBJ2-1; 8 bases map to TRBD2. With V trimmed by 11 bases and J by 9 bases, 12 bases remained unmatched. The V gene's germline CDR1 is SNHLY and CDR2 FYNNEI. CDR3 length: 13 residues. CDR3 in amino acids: CALGGTRISEQFF. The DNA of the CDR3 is TGTGCCTTGGGCGGGACTAGGATCAGTGAGCAGTTCTTC.

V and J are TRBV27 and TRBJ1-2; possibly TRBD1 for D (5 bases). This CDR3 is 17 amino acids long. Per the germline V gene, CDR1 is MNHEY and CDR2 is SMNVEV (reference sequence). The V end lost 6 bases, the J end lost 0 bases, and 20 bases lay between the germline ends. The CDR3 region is CASSTRGRVRTNYGYTF. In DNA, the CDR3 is TGTGCCAGCAGCACTCGGGGCAGGGTTCGAACTAACTATGGCTACACCTTC.

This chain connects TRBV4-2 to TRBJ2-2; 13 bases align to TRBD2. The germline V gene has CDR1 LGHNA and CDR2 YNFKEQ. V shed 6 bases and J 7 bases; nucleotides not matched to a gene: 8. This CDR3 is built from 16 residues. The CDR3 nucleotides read TGTGCCAGCAGGCAAACTAGCGGGGGGGCCAACGGGGAGCTGTTTTTT. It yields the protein CASRQTSGGANGELFF.